The 21 T cell receptor beta chains in this list originate from one sample, sequenced in a study of blood T cell repertoires in COVID-19. Method: immunoSEQ multiplex PCR; TCRdb's copy keeps in-frame clones and lacks some. The sample holds about 180,000 clones, around 86% seen once. Sample: PBMCs or T cells enriched from blood (not recorded which). The source of these receptors is a woman between 25 and 40 years old who had recovered from COVID-19.

This sequence joins TRBV14 and TRBJ2-2, with D tentatively TRBD1 (6 bases). The ends were cut back, 0 bases at V and 11 bases at J, with 13 bases in the middle. Germline CDR1 SGHDN, CDR2 FVKESK. This CDR3 is built from 14 residues. The CDR3 region is CASSQDFRGRELFF. In DNA form, the CDR3 reads TGTGCCAGCAGCCAAGACTTCAGGGGACGAGAGCTGTTTTTT.

The genes are TRBV6-5 and TRBJ2-3; 11 bases fit TRBD1. The V segment lost 2 bases and the J segment 6 bases; nucleotides outside the gene matches: 1. Per the germline V gene, CDR1 is MNHEY and CDR2 is SVGAGI. CDR3 length: 14 residues. As DNA, the CDR3 is TGTGCCAGCAGTTACGGACAGGGGGCGGATACGCAGTATTTT. Translated: CASSYGQGADTQYF.

In this sample, this clone turned up once. V gene TRBV7-9 combines with J gene TRBJ1-1, with D hard to call. CDR3 size: 11 residues. V was shortened by 2 bases and J by 8 bases, with 6 bases between the two germline ends. Germline V CDR1 and CDR2: SEHNR, FQNEAQ (reference sequence). CDR3 in DNA: TGTGCCAGCAGCTTAATCGTAGAAGCTTTCTTT. Translated, it gives CASSLIVEAFF.

The chain employs TRBV28 and TRBJ1-1, with D perhaps matching TRBD1 (5 bases). Trimming removed 4 bases at V and 2 bases at J, with 20 bases between. The CDR3 runs to 17 residues. Germline values: CDR1 MDHEN, CDR2 SYDVKM. The CDR3 DNA reads as TGTGCCAGCAGTTCCCCTTTTTTTGGTCAGGGTAACACTGAAGCTTTCTTT. It codes for CASSSPFFGQGNTEAFF.

This clone came up a few times. V and J are TRBV2 and TRBJ1-6; tentatively, D is TRBD1 (6 bases). Germline CDR1 SNHLY, CDR2 FYNNEI. The ends were cut back, 3 bases at V and 10 bases at J, with 13 bases in the middle. The CDR3 sequence is 14 residues long. The CDR3 DNA sequence: TGTGCCAGCAGTGAGTCAGGGGATGGATCACCCCTCCACTTT. Protein: CASSESGDGSPLHF. Using reference TRBV2 and TRBJ1-6 for the parts outside the CDR3, the full variable domain is EPEVTQTPSHQVTQMGQEVILRCVPISNHLYFYWYRQILGQKVEFLVSFYNNEISEKSEIFDDQFSVERPDGSNFTLKIRSTKLEDSAMYFCASSESGDGSPLHFGNGTRLTVT.

V and J are TRBV5-1 and TRBJ1-3, with 8 nucleotides matching TRBD1. Germline V gene sequence: CDR1 SGHRS, CDR2 YFSETQ. The CDR3 is made up of 14 amino acids. The V and J ends lost 0 bases and 4 bases, in that order; junction bases with no gene match: 0. The CDR3, as DNA: TGCGCCAGCAGCTTGGACAGGGGGGGAAACACCATATATTTT. Encoded protein: CASSLDRGGNTIYF.

In its sample, this clone was seen many times. This chain joins TRBV2 and TRBJ2-3, with unresolved D. The germline V gene has CDR1 SNHLY and CDR2 FYNNEI. The CDR3 is made up of 11 amino acids. V lost 6 bases to trimming and J lost 6 bases, with 7 bases between them. This chain's CDR3 is CASRNSDTQYF. CDR3 DNA: TGTGCCAGCAGGAACTCGGATACGCAGTATTTT.

This CDR3 reads CASSLFREGLLGEQYF. The DNA of the CDR3 is TGTGCCAGCAGCTTATTCCGGGAGGGTCTCCTTGGCGAGCAGTACTTC. The V gene is TRBV7-6, the J gene TRBJ2-7, with 8 bases fitting TRBD2. Germline CDR1 is SGHVS and CDR2 is FNYEAQ. The trim removed 2 bases at V and 6 bases at J, leaving 12 bases unmatched. This CDR3 has 16 amino acids.

The rearrangement joins TRBV15 to TRBJ2-1; 9 nucleotides line up with TRBD2. The CDR3 sequence is 15 residues long. Germline V gene data show CDR1 as LNHNV and CDR2 as YYDKDF (reference sequence). V dropped 5 bases and J dropped 7; count of bases not matched to a gene: 9. The CDR3 here is CATSFGSGSGNEQFF. CDR3 DNA sequence: TGTGCCACCAGCTTCGGTAGCGGGAGTGGGAATGAGCAGTTCTTC.

The chain is built from TRBV29-1 and TRBJ2-1, with D maybe TRBD2 (6 bases). Trimming took 3 bases from V and 4 from J, leaving 13 bases between them. The CDR3 consists of 14 residues. The germline CDR1 and CDR2 sequences are SQVTM and ANQGSEA. CDR3 DNA sequence: TGCAGCGTTGACAAGCGGGCCATATACAATGAGCAGTTCTTC. This codes for CSVDKRAIYNEQFF.

Concerning this clone itself: The sample has other DNA sequences that encode this CDR3 too. This rearrangement joins TRBV27 to TRBJ2-7; the match to TRBD1 covers 11 bases. The CDR3 has 15 residues. The V gene's germline CDR1 is MNHEY and CDR2 SMNVEV (reference sequence). Trimming took 3 bases from V and 3 from J; bases not matched to a gene: 4. The CDR3: CASSLAGTGGYEQYF. The DNA for the CDR3 is TGTGCCAGCAGTTTGGCCGGGACAGGGGGCTACGAGCAGTACTTC.

The chain links TRBV7-6 to TRBJ2-3, with a tentative D call TRBD1 (6 bases). Trimming cost V 0 bases and J 5 bases, with 9 bases left between them. Germline values: CDR1 SGHVS, CDR2 FNYEAQ. The CDR3 runs to 14 residues. The CDR3 sequence is CASSLASGQDTQYF. DNA for the CDR3: TGTGCCAGCAGCTTAGCGTCGGGACAAGATACGCAGTATTTT. Using reference TRBV7-6 and TRBJ2-3 for the parts outside the CDR3, the full variable domain is GAGVSQSPRYKVTKRGQDVALRCDPISGHVSLYWYRQALGQGPEFLTYFNYEAQQDKSGLPNDRFSAERPEGSISTLTIQRTEQRDSAMYRCASSLASGQDTQYFGPGTRLTVL.

J is TRBJ1-4 and V is TRBV27, with 10 nucleotides matching TRBD1. Trimming at V came to 6 bases and at J to 7 bases, leaving 5 bases not matched to a gene. CDR1 is MNHEY, CDR2 SMNVEV, per germline (reference sequence). This CDR3 is built from 14 residues. This chain's CDR3 is CASSRTGGGEKLFF. The CDR3 DNA reads as TGTGCCAGCAGCCGGACAGGGGGGGGTGAAAAACTGTTTTTT. Complete variable domain (other parts from reference TRBV27 and TRBJ1-4): EAQVTQNPRYLITVTGKKLTVTCSQNMNHEYMSWYRQDPGLGLRQIYYSMNVEVTDKGDVPEGYKVSRKEKRNFPLILESPSPNQTSLYFCASSRTGGGEKLFFGSGTQLSVL.

This clone appeared once. The chain is built from TRBV9 and TRBJ2-1; 9 bases map to TRBD2. The CDR3 has 16 amino acids. The germline V gene has CDR1 SGDLS and CDR2 YYNGEE. V lost 4 bases, J lost 0 bases, and 5 bases stayed unmatched. CDR3 DNA: TGTGCCAGCAGCCATGGTAGCGGGAGCTCCTACAATGAGCAGTTCTTC. It translates to CASSHGSGSSYNEQFF.

The chain has TRBV10-2 and TRBJ2-7; 7 nucleotides line up with TRBD1. Unmatched junction bases numbered 16, after V lost 8 bases and J lost 6 bases. Germline V gene sequence: CDR1 WSHSY, CDR2 SAAADI. The CDR3 is 15 residues long. The CDR3 here is CASLGTESSPGEQYF. CDR3 nucleotide sequence: TGCGCCAGCTTGGGGACAGAGTCCTCGCCGGGCGAGCAGTACTTC.

The chain employs TRBV27 and TRBJ2-1; TRBD2 matches at 13 bases. The CDR3 spans 19 residues. V gave up 6 bases and J gave up 7 bases; unmatched junction bases: 18. CDR1 and CDR2 from the germline V gene are MNHEY and SMNVEV (reference sequence). The CDR3 region is CASSLNGLAGVNNRNEQFF. CDR3 DNA sequence: TGTGCCAGCAGCCTTAATGGACTAGCGGGAGTCAACAACCGGAATGAGCAGTTCTTC.

The rearrangement links TRBV5-1 to TRBJ2-5; 9 bases agree with TRBD1. Trimming took 4 bases from V and 1 from J; bases not matched to a gene: 5. The length of the CDR3 is 15 residues. The germline CDR1 and CDR2 sequences are SGHRS and YFSETQ. CDR3 loop: CASSRDRGFQETQYF. The CDR3 DNA reads as TGCGCCAGCAGCCGAGACAGGGGGTTCCAAGAGACCCAGTACTTC.

This clone was seen once. The genes are TRBV11-2 and TRBJ1-3; D uncertain. CDR3 size: 16 residues. Germline-derived CDR1 and CDR2 are SGHAT and FQNNGV. Trimming cost V 1 base and J 2 bases, with 12 bases left between them. This CDR3 is CASSLVRGVPGNTIYF. The CDR3 DNA sequence: TGTGCCAGCAGCTTAGTTCGGGGTGTACCTGGAAACACCATATATTTT.

This rearrangement joins TRBV6-5 to TRBJ1-5; 7 nucleotides line up with TRBD1. The V gene's germline CDR1 is MNHEY and CDR2 SVGAGI. V lost 6 bases to trimming and J lost 7 bases; unmatched junction nucleotides: 6. The CDR3 contains 13 residues. This CDR3 is CASRRGREQPQHF. The CDR3 DNA reads as TGTGCCAGCAGGAGGGGGCGGGAACAGCCCCAGCATTTT.

The rearrangement joins TRBV7-2 to TRBJ2-5, with D possibly TRBD2 on 6 matching bases. This CDR3 is built from 12 residues. In germline, CDR1 is SGHTA, CDR2 FQGNSA. V lost 5 bases, J lost 4 bases, and 8 bases lay in between. The CDR3 here is CASSPGRETQYF. The CDR3 DNA is TGTGCCAGCAGCCCCGGGAGAGAGACCCAGTACTTC.

The gene calls are TRBV6-5 and TRBJ2-1; TRBD2 agrees at 13 bases. The germline gives CDR1 MNHEY, CDR2 SVGAGI. This CDR3 has 14 residues. Trimming at V came to 6 bases and at J to 8 bases, leaving 4 bases not matched to a gene. CDR3 coding DNA: TGTGCCAGCAGAACCACTAGCGGGAGGGATGAGCAGTTCTTC. Translating it yields CASRTTSGRDEQFF.